This entry lists 2 T cell receptor beta chains sequenced from one sample in a study of blood T cell repertoires in COVID-19 (dated by TCRdb to 2018 to 2020). The library was generated by the immunoSEQ multiplex PCR assay. This is the immuneACCESS table as TCRdb keeps it, with only in-frame sequences that have V and J called. A part of the clones is gone; compared with another copy, unresolved V genes explain less than half, and the rest is unexplained. The sample table shows approximately 210,000 clones, and approximately 81% are seen once. The ten largest make up less than 20% of the sample. The sample was peripheral blood. Receptors were obtained from a human donor in a cohort sampled during active COVID-19.

The rearrangement uses TRBV18 and TRBJ2-7; 11 bases align to TRBD2. CDR1 is KGHSH and CDR2 is LQKENI in the germline V gene. The CDR3 sequence is 14 residues long. V was pared by 6 bases and J by 6 bases, with 7 bases of the junction left unmatched. The CDR3 region is CASSPTGTSGEQYV. CDR3 DNA sequence: TGTGCCAGCTCGCCAACCGGGACTAGCGGCGAGCAGTACGTC.

The V gene is TRBV27, the J gene TRBJ1-6, with D uncertain. Germline CDR1 and CDR2: MNHEY and SMNVEV (reference sequence). The length of the CDR3 is 16 residues. V lost 5 bases and J 7 bases, leaving 18 bases between the germline ends. This chain's CDR3 is CASSGLRVLGNSPLHF. The CDR3 nucleotides read TGTGCCAGCAGTGGGCTGAGGGTATTGGGGAATTCACCCCTCCACTTT.